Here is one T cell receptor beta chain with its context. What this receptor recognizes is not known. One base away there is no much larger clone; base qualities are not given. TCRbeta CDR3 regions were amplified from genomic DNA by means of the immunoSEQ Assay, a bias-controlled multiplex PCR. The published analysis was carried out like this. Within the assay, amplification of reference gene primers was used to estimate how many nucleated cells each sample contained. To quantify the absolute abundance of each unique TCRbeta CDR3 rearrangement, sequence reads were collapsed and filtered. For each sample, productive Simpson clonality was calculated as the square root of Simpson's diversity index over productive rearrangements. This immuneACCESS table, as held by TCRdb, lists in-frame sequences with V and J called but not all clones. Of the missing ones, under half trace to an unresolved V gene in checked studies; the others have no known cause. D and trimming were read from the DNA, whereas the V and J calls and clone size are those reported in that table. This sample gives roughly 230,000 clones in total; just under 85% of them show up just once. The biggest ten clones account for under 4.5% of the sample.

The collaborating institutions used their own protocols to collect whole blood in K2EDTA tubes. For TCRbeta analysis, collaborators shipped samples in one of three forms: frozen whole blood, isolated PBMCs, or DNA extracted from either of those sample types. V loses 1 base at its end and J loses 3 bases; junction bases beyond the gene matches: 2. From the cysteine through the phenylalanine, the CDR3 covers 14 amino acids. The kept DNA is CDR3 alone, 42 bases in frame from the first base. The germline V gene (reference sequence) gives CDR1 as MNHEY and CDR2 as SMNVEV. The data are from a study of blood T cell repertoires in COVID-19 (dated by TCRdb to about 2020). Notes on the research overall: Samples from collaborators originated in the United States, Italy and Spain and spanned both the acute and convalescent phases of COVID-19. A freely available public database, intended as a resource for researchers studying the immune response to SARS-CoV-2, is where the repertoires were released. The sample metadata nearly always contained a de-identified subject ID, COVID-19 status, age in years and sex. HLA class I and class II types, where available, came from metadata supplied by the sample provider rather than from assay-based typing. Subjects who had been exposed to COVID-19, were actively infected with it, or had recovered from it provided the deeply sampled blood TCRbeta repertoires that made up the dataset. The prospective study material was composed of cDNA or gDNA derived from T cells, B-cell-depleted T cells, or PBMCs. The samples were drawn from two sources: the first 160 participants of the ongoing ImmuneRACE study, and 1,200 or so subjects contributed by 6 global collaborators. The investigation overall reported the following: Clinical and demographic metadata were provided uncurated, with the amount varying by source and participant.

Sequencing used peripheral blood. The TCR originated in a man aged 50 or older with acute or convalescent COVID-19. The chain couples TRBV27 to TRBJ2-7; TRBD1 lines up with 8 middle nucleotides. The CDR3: CASSLWTGNYEQYF. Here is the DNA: TGTGCCAGCAGTTTATGGACAGGGAACTACGAGCAGTACTTC.